Below, 8 T cell receptor beta chains from the same sample are listed, as sequenced in a study of CD8 T cells in ankylosing spondylitis. The study, taken as a whole, reports: A TCR beta motif of several highly homologous variants seemed to mark ankylosing spondylitis blood.

No antigen has been identified for these receptors. TCRdb recomputed calls from the 5' RACE reads with MiXCR, one row per CDR3 protein. The table lists about 800,000 distinct CDR3 sequences, approximately 12% of them singletons. The sample consisted of blood, either unsorted or a sorted T cell fraction (not recorded which). All receptors derive from a male donor with ankylosing spondylitis.

This clonotype turned up a few times. This chain links TRBV5-1 with TRBJ1-6, with TRBD1 matching 7 bases. Germline loops: CDR1 SGHRS, CDR2 YFSETQ. This CDR3 spans 13 amino acids. J lost 7 bases, V lost 4 bases, and 2 bases had no gene match. The CDR3, as DNA: TGCGCCAGCAGCATGGGACAGAATTCACCCCTCCACTTT. Protein: CASSMGQNSPLHF.

The sample holds a few counts of this clonotype. The chain recombines TRBV27 with TRBJ1-1; D gene ambiguous. Deletions cut 0 bases from V and 2 bases from J, with 7 bases between. The CDR3 contains 14 residues. Germline CDR1 MNHEY, CDR2 SMNVEV (reference sequence). The DNA of the CDR3 is TGTGCCAGCAGTTTATCCTGGGCTAACACTGAAGCTTTCTTT. Residues: CASSLSWANTEAFF.

This clonotype was seen a handful of times. CDR3 sequence (DNA): TGTGCCAGCAGCGATGACAGCCAAGAGACCCAGTACTTC. Protein product: CASSDDSQETQYF. The chain has TRBV5-5 and TRBJ2-5, with a tentative D call TRBD1 (5 bases). V was trimmed by 4 bases and J by 1 base, leaving 8 bases between them. This CDR3 region has 13 residues. Germline assignment: CDR1 SGHKS and CDR2 YYEKEE (reference sequence).

This chain connects TRBV7-2 to TRBJ2-7; no reliable D call. The V end lost 1 base, the J end lost 6 bases, and 13 bases lay between the germline ends. CDR3 length equals 14 residues. Germline V gives CDR1 SGHTA, CDR2 FQGNSA. The DNA for the CDR3 is TGTGCCAGCAGCTTAGGCGCAAGTAGAGGCGAGCAGTACTTC. This encodes CASSLGASRGEQYF.

The chain is built from TRBV10-3 and TRBJ2-7; D gene ambiguous. V shed 5 bases and J shed 4 bases, with 6 bases lying between them. Germline CDR1 is ENHRY and CDR2 is SYGVKD. The CDR3 consists of 11 residues. In DNA, the CDR3 is TGTGCCATCAGTTCCGGATACGAGCAGTACTTC. Its protein product is CAISSGYEQYF.

There are a few counts of this clonotype. The CDR3 bases are TGTGCCAGCAGCGCCGAGGACACCGGGGAGCTGTTTTTT. Its protein is CASSAEDTGELFF. The rearrangement uses TRBV2 and TRBJ2-2; D is uncertain. Trimming shortened V by 6 bases and J by 3 bases, and 8 bases separated the two germline ends. This CDR3 is built from 13 residues. CDR1 and CDR2 from the germline V gene are SNHLY and FYNNEI.

The chain combines TRBV27 with TRBJ1-2; a possible D gene is TRBD1 (6 bases). CDR1 is MNHEY, CDR2 SMNVEV, per germline (reference sequence). There are 15 residues in the CDR3. The V gene lost 5 bases and the J gene lost 6 bases, with 19 bases spanning the gap. CDR3 DNA: TGTGCCAGCAGTCCTCTGATACAGGGAGCGAATGGCTACACCTTC. Encoded protein: CASSPLIQGANGYTF.

The J gene is TRBJ1-2, the V gene TRBV30; D is uncertain. Germline V gene sequence: CDR1 GTSNPN, CDR2 SVGIG (reference sequence). This CDR3 contains 14 residues. V was shortened by 0 bases and J by 0 bases, with 8 bases between the two germline ends. The CDR3 loop is CAWSVMATNYGYTF. The DNA of the CDR3 is TGTGCCTGGAGTGTAATGGCAACTAACTATGGCTACACCTTC.